This TCR beta chain was profiled in a study of cytomegalovirus exposure and HLA in healthy donors. Whole-study results and caveats: In vitro confirmation showed three CMV-associated chains to be CMV antigen specific.

While the first cohort had around 700 subjects, the donors belonged to the separate validation cohort of over a hundred subjects. Comment on this clone: Its matching antigen is unknown.

Using immunoSEQ multiplex PCR, the repertoire was profiled, and TCRdb retains in-frame clones only, with some absent. This table holds 120,000 or so clones, around 90% found once. Sequences were obtained from PBMCs. This TCR was sampled from a woman aged 18-35 years in good health and CMV-seronegative.

The CDR3 DNA sequence: TGTGCCAGCAGTGAAGCAGGGGAAGAGACCCAGTACTTC. As protein: CASSEAGEETQYF. The chain couples TRBV6-1 to TRBJ2-5; TRBD1 is a possible D gene (5 bases). Germline V gene lookup returns CDR1 MNHNS and CDR2 SASEGT. This CDR3 is 13 amino acids long. Trimming took off 0 bases at V and 3 bases at J, with 5 bases between the two ends.